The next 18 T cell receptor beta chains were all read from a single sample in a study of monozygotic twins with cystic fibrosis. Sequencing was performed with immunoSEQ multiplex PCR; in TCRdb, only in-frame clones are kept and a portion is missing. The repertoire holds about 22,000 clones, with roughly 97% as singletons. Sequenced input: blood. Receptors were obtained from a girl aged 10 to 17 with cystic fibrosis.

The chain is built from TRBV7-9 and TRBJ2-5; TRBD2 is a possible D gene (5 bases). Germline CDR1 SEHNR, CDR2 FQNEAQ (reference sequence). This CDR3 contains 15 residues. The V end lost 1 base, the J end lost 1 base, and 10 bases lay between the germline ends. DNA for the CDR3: TGTGCCAGCAGCTTAGGAACGGGATTCCAAGAGACCCAGTACTTC. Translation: CASSLGTGFQETQYF.

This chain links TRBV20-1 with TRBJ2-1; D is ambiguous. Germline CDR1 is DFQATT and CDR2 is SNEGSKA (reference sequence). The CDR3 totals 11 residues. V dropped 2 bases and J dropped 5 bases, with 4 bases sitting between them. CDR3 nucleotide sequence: TGCAGTGCTAGAAAAAACAATGAGCAGTTCTTC. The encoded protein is CSARKNNEQFF.

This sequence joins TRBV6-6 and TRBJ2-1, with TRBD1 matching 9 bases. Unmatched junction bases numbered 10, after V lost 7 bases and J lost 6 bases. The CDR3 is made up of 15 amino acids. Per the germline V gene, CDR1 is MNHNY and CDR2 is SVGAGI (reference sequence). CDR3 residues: CASTTGGAGFNEQFF. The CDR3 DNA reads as TGTGCCAGCACTACAGGGGGCGCAGGGTTCAATGAGCAGTTCTTC.

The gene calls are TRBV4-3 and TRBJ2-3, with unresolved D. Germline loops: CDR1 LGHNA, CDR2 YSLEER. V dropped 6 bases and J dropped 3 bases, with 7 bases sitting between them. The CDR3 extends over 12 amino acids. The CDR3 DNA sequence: TGCGCCAGCAGTCCTATTACAGATACGCAGTATTTT. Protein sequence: CASSPITDTQYF.

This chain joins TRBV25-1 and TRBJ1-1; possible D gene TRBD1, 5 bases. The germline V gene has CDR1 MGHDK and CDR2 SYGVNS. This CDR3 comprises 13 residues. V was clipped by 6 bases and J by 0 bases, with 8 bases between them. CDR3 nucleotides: TGTGCCAGCAGAGACAGCATGAACACTGAAGCTTTCTTT. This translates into CASRDSMNTEAFF. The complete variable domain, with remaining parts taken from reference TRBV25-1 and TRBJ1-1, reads EADIYQTPRYLVIGTGKKITLECSQTMGHDKMYWYQQDPGMELHLIHYSYGVNSTEKGDLSSESTVSRIRTEHFPLTLESARPSHTSQYLCASRDSMNTEAFFGQGTRLTVV.

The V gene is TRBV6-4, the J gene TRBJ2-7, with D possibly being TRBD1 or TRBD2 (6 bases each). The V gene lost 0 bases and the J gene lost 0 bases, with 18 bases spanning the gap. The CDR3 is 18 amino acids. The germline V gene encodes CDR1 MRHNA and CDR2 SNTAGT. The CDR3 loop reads CASSDSFIGGGYSYEQYV. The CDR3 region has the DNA TGTGCCAGCAGTGACTCGTTTATTGGAGGGGGTTACTCCTACGAGCAGTACGTC.

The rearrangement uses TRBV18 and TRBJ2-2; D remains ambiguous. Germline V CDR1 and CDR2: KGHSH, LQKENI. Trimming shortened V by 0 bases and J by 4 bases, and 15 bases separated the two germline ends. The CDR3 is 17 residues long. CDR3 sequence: CASSPPVVSHFTGELFF. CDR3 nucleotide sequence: TGTGCCAGCTCACCACCGGTAGTATCCCACTTCACCGGGGAGCTGTTTTTT.

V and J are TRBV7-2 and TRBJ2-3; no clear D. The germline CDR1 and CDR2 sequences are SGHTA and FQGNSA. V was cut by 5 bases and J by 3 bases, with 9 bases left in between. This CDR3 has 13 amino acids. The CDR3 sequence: CASSPEATDTQYF. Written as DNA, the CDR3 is TGTGCCAGCAGCCCCGAGGCGACAGATACGCAGTATTTT.

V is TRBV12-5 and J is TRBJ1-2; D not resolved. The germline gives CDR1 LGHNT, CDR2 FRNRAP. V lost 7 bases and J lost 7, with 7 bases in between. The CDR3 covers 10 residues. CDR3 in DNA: TGTGCTAGTGCGAGTGGTGGCTACACCTTC. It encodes CASASGGYTF. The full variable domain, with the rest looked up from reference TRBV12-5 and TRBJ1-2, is DARVTQTPRHKVTEMGQEVTMRCQPILGHNTVFWYRQTMMQGLELLAYFRNRAPLDDSGMPKDRFSAEMPDATLATLKIQPSEPRDSAVYFCASASGGYTFGSGTRLTVV.

CDR3 loop: CASSLDLVFSHTIYF. The CDR3 DNA sequence: TGCGCCAGCAGCTTGGATCTTGTCTTTTCGCACACCATATATTTT. The genes are TRBV5-1 and TRBJ1-3; no clear D. This CDR3 spans 15 amino acids. Germline CDR1 is SGHRS and CDR2 is YFSETQ. The germline V and J ends were trimmed by 0 bases and 8 bases, with 15 bases remaining between them.

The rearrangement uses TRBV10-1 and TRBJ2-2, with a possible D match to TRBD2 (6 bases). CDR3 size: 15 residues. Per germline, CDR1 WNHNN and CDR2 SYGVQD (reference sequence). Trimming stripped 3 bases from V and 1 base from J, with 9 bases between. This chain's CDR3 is CASSDSGLNTGELFF. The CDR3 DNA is TGCGCCAGCAGTGATAGCGGCTTGAACACCGGGGAGCTGTTTTTT.

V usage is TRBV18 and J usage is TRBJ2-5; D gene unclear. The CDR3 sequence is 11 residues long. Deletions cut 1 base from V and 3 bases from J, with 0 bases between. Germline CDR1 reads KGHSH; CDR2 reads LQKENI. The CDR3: CASSPQETQYF. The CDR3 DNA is TGTGCCAGCTCACCACAAGAGACCCAGTACTTC. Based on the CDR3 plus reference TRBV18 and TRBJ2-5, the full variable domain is NAGVMQNPRHLVRRRGQEARLRCSPMKGHSHVYWYRQLPEEGLKFMVYLQKENIIDESGMPKERFSAEFPKEGPSILRIQQVVRGDSAAYFCASSPQETQYFGPGTRLLVL.

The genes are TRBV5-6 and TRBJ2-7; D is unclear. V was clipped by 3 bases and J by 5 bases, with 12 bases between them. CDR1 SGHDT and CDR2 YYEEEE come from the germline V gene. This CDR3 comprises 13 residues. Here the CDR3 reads CASSSTPIDEQYF. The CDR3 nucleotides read TGTGCCAGCAGCTCGACACCGATAGACGAGCAGTACTTC.

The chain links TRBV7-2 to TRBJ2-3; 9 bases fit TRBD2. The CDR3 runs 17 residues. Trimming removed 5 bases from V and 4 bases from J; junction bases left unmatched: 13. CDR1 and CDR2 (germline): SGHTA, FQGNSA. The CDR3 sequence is CASSPPRGRARADTQYF. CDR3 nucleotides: TGTGCCAGCAGCCCCCCGCGCGGGAGGGCGCGGGCAGATACGCAGTATTTT.

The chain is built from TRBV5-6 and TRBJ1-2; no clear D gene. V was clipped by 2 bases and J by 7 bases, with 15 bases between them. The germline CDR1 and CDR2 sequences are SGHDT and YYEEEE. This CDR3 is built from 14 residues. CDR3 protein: CASSLGGRPLGYTF. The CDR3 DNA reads TGTGCCAGCAGCTTAGGCGGCAGGCCTCTTGGCTACACCTTC.

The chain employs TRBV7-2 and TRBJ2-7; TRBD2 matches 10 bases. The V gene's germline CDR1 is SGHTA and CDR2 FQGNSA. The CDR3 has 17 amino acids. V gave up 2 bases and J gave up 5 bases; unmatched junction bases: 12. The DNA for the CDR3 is TGTGCCAGCAGCTTATGGGGGGGAGTTAGCGGGAGGAACGAGCAGTACTTC. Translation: CASSLWGGVSGRNEQYF.

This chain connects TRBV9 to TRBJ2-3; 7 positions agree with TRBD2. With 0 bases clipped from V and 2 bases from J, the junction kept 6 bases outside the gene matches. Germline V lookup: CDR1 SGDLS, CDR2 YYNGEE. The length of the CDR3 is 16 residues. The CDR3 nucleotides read TGTGCCAGCAGCGTAGAGGCGGGAGAGTTCACAGATACGCAGTATTTT. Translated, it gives CASSVEAGEFTDTQYF. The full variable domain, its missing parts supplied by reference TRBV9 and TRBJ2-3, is DSGVTQTPKHLITATGQRVTLRCSPRSGDLSVYWYQQSLDQGLQFLIQYYNGEERAKGNILERFSAQQFPDLHSELNLSSLELGDSALYFCASSVEAGEFTDTQYFGPGTRLTVL.

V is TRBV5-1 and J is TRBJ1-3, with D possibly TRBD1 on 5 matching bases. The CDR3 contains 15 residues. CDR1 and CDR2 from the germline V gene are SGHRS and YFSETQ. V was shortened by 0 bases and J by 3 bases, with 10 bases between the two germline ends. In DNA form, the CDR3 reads TGCGCCAGCAGCTTGGCAGTGGGGGATGGAAACACCATATATTTT. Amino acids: CASSLAVGDGNTIYF.